This T cell receptor beta chain is from a study of PD-1 blockade in classical Hodgkin lymphoma. Time point defined: cycle 4 day 1 (C4D1), after 6 weeks of nivolumab. Every single patient, without exception, relapsed after autologous stem cell transplantation, and brentuximab vedotin exposure varied. Patients' outcomes at their best amounted to complete response, partial response or progressive disease. Germline V gives CDR1 SGHVS, CDR2 FQNEAQ. This CDR3 spans 14 amino acids. The ends were cut back, 8 bases at V and 4 bases at J, with 15 bases in the middle. The protocol was immunoSEQ multiplex PCR, while the TCRdb copy is restricted to in-frame clones and leaves out a portion. Among more than 95,000 clones, more than 70% were seen once, and the ten largest hold around 20%. As regards this clone: Its target is not known.

Broader study findings: Baseline TCR diversity was reportedly lower in newly diagnosed patients than in healthy donors. It was reported as lower still in relapsed/refractory patients. Diversity similar to that of newly diagnosed patients was seen at baseline in complete responders. Possible causes of repertoire differences, disease activity or prior therapy, remain undefined.

The TCR sequence derives from a human donor with classical Hodgkin lymphoma. This material consisted of peripheral blood mononuclear cells (PBMCs), taken before the fourth cycle of nivolumab. This rearrangement joins TRBV7-8 to TRBJ2-1; D possibly corresponds to TRBD2 (6 bases). This chain's CDR3 is CASGRDSDYNEQFF. The CDR3 DNA follows: TGTGCCAGCGGGCGGGACTCCGATTACAATGAGCAGTTCTTC.